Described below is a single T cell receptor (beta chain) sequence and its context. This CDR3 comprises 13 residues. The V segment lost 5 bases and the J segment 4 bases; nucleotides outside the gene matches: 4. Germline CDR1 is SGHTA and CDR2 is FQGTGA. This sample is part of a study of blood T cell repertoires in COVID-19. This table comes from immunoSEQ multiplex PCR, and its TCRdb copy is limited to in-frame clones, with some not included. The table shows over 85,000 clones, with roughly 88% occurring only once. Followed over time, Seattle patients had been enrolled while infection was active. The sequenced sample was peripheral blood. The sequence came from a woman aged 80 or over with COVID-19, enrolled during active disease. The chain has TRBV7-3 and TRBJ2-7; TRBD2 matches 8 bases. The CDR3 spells CASSPSGSYEQYF. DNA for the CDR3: TGTGCCAGCAGCCCCAGCGGGAGTTACGAGCAGTACTTC.